Listed below are T cell receptor beta chains from one sample, sequenced in a study of OX40 agonist ivuxolimab in advanced cancers. This table comes from immunoSEQ multiplex PCR, and its TCRdb copy is limited to in-frame clones, with some not included. Among approximately 92,000 clones listed, approximately 94% were seen once. The sample here was CD4+ or CD8+ T cells sorted from blood, taken in a trial of the OX40 agonist ivuxolimab. These receptors came from an adult with an advanced solid tumor such as melanoma, head and neck, liver or kidney cancer. The CDR3 runs from the conserved cysteine through the conserved F or W. A D gene is named only where the DNA matches it firmly. Not every row has a clone size; where given, it reads once, few, many or a size class.

TRBV4-3	TRBD2	TRBJ2-1	-	TGCGCCAGCAGCCAAGAGATGACTAGCGGAGACAATGAGCAGTTCTTC	CASSQEMTSGDNEQFF
TRBV27	TRBD1	TRBJ1-1	-	TGTGCCAGCAGTTACAGGGGGAACACTGAAGCTTTCTTT	CASSYRGNTEAFF
TRBV29-1	-	TRBJ1-2	few	TGCAGCGTGAGCGGGGACTATGGCTACACCTTC	CSVSGDYGYTF
TRBV5-1	-	TRBJ2-1	-	TGCGCCAGCAGCTTGGAAGGGGATTACTACAATGAGCAGTTCTTC	CASSLEGDYYNEQFF
TRBV28	-	TRBJ2-7	-	TGTGCCAGCAGTTCCTGGGTGGCGGGGGCTTCCTACGAGCAGTACTTC	CASSSWVAGASYEQYF
TRBV9	-	TRBJ2-5	-	TGTGCCAGCAGCACCCGGGGTGGGGAGACCCAGTACTTC	CASSTRGGETQYF
TRBV2	-	TRBJ1-2	-	TGTGCCAGCAGGGCAGCGACTAACTATGGCTACACCTTC	CASRAATNYGYTF
TRBV27	-	TRBJ1-1	-	TGTGCCAGCAGTTTATGGGCAGGGAAGCTCAACACTGAAGCTTTCTTT	CASSLWAGKLNTEAFF
TRBV7-2	-	TRBJ1-2	-	TGTGCCAGCAGGGGGACGGCTAACTATGGCTACACCTTC	CASRGTANYGYTF
TRBV7-2	-	TRBJ2-7	-	TGTGCCAGCAGCCATGGGACGGCCTACGAGCAGTACTTC	CASSHGTAYEQYF
TRBV27	-	TRBJ2-5	-	TGTGCCAGCAGCCTCGGAGAGACCCAGTACTTC	CASSLGETQYF
TRBV5-4	-	TRBJ1-3	-	TGTGCCAGCAGCTGGGGGAGTGGAAACACCATATATTTT	CASSWGSGNTIYF
TRBV5-6	-	TRBJ1-1	once	TGTGCCAGCAGCTCACAACTCGTTTTGAAGGGGAACACTGAAGCTTTCTTT	CASSSQLVLKGNTEAFF
TRBV5-1	TRBD1	TRBJ1-2	-	TGCGCCAGCAGCTTGGCAGGGGGCGTTGGCTACACCTTC	CASSLAGGVGYTF
TRBV25-1	-	TRBJ1-6	-	TGTGCCAGCAGTGAATTGGGAGGGAATTCACCCCTCCACTTT	CASSELGGNSPLHF
TRBV28	-	TRBJ2-3	-	TGTGCCAGCAGTTTACTAAGGGGAGATACGCAGTATTTT	CASSLLRGDTQYF
TRBV14	-	TRBJ2-7	-	TGTGCCAGCAGCCATACGGATTTGGACGAGCAGTACTTC	CASSHTDLDEQYF
TRBV2	TRBD2	TRBJ2-7	-	TGTGCCAGCAGTGATCTCGGGGGGGACGGGTACGAGCAGTACTTC	CASSDLGGDGYEQYF
TRBV4-1	-	TRBJ1-6	few	TGCGCCAGCCAGTCACCCAATAATTCACCCCTCCACTTT	CASQSPNNSPLHF
TRBV28	-	TRBJ2-1	-	TGTGCCAGCAGTCCAGCGGAGTACAATGAGCAGTTCTTC	CASSPAEYNEQFF
TRBV25-1	TRBD1	TRBJ1-2	-	TGTGCCAGCAGTGACCCCAGGGGGGAAGCTAACTATGGCTACACCTTC	CASSDPRGEANYGYTF
TRBV21-1	-	TRBJ2-5	-	TGTGCCAGCAGCAAAGGACGTCAGAAGTACCAAGAGACCCAGTACTTC	CASSKGRQKYQETQYF
TRBV6-1	-	TRBJ2-7	-	TGTGCCAGCGGAGCAGGGTCCGTCTCCTACGAGCAGTACTTC	CASGAGSVSYEQYF
TRBV28	-	TRBJ2-5	-	TGTGCCAGCAGTTTGGCAGAATACCAAGAGACCCAGTACTTC	CASSLAEYQETQYF
TRBV7-9	-	TRBJ2-7	-	TGTGCCAGCAGATCAGATGCGAGATACGAGCAGTACTTC	CASRSDARYEQYF
TRBV25-1	TRBD1	TRBJ1-2	-	TGTGCCAGCAGTGAAACGGCAGGGGGCAGCTATGGCTACACCTTC	CASSETAGGSYGYTF
TRBV7-8	-	TRBJ2-7	-	TGTGCCAGCAGCTCAGGGGGGCTCTCCTACGAGCAGTACTTC	CASSSGGLSYEQYF